Sequencing of this T cell receptor beta chain was carried out in a study of a mutant IDH1 vaccine in newly diagnosed glioma. As concerns this clone: Its antigen is unidentified.

As to time point: week 35, safety follow-up. Mutant IDH1 20-mer peptide, at 300 ug, made up each vaccine dose, with topical imiquimod. This table comes from immunoSEQ multiplex PCR, and its TCRdb copy is limited to in-frame clones, with some not included. The table has some 33,000 clones, roughly 80% seen once. The CDR3 has 16 amino acids. Germline lookup yields CDR1 SGHDT and CDR2 YYEEEE. V dropped 2 bases and J dropped 2 bases, with 13 bases sitting between them. The material was PBMCs, obtained from a glioma patient whose treatment included an IDH1 peptide vaccine. The V and J genes are TRBV5-6 and TRBJ2-2; no firm D call. This sequence was found in a woman in her 30s with glioma. Some clones in this sample may be carry-over from other donors' samples. The CDR3 DNA sequence: TGTGCCAGCAGCTTAGACTCGGCAGCTAACACCGGGGAGCTGTTTTTT. This gives the protein CASSLDSAANTGELFF.